This T cell receptor beta chain was recovered during a study of blood T cell repertoires in COVID-19. Across the study: The analysed material was cDNA or gDNA that came from T cells, B-cell-depleted T cells, or PBMCs.

CDR1 MDHEN and CDR2 SYDVKM come from the germline V gene. There are 17 residues in the CDR3. The V gene end was trimmed by 6 bases and the J gene end by 0 bases; junction bases not matched to a gene: 11. Many counts were recorded for this clone. Measured with immunoSEQ multiplex PCR; TCRdb has only the in-frame clones, and not every one. The data hold some 170,000 clones, with approximately 78% observed a single time. The chain carries TRBV28 and TRBJ1-1; 9 positions match TRBD1. The sample taken for sequencing was peripheral blood. The clonotype originates from a human donor in a cohort sampled during active COVID-19. The DNA for the CDR3 is TGTGCCAGCAGCTATAGGGGACAGGGACTATTGAACACTGAAGCTTTCTTT. Its translation is CASSYRGQGLLNTEAFF.